This T cell receptor beta chain was recovered during a study of graft-versus-host responses after intestinal transplantation. Broader study findings: Within allografts, high graft-versus-host to host-versus-graft clonal ratios were seen among patients with graft-donor T cell macrochimerism.

Data came from immunoSEQ multiplex PCR; TCRdb stores just in-frame clones and leaves some out. Counted here are roughly 69,000 clones, 92% occurring once; the ten biggest clones make up roughly 6.7%. Trimming cost V 4 bases and J 3 bases; bases outside gene matches: 4. Germline assignment: CDR1 SGHDT and CDR2 YYEEEE. This CDR3 region has 14 residues. Comment on this clone: The antigen is not known.

The clonotype was recovered from a human patient who received an intestinal transplant, so some T cells may come from the graft donor. This chain links TRBV5-6 with TRBJ2-7; 10 bases align to TRBD1. Specimen: bone marrow, collected 700 to 750 days after intestinal transplantation. The CDR3 protein is CASSADRGLYEQYF. The CDR3 DNA follows: TGTGCCAGCAGCGCAGACAGGGGGCTCTACGAGCAGTACTTC.